Listed below are T cell receptor beta chains from one sample, sequenced in a study of shared clonotypes between healthy human individuals. Measured with immunoSEQ multiplex PCR; TCRdb has only the in-frame clones, and not every one. This table holds about 820,000 clones, roughly 92% found once. The sequencing input was naive CD8+ T cells sorted from blood. These receptors were taken from a man aged 25-45 years in good health. Both conserved end residues are part of each CDR3. The D gene is left open where the match is weak. The size of a clone is reported for some rows only, either as once, few or many, or as a class for expanded clones.

D gene,clone size,V gene,J gene,CDR3 DNA,CDR3 protein
-,-,TRBV6-1,TRBJ2-1,TGTGCCAGCAGTGAGCCCCCCTCCCACTACAATGAGCAGTTCTTC,CASSEPPSHYNEQFF
-,-,TRBV14,TRBJ2-3,TGTGCCAGCAGCCGCGAGGCGGCAGATACGCAGTATTTT,CASSREAADTQYF
-,-,TRBV7-9,TRBJ2-7,TGTGCCAGCAGCTTAGTAGGGGTCCACGAGCAGTACTTC,CASSLVGVHEQYF
-,-,TRBV6-6,TRBJ1-1,TGTGCCAGCAGTTATGTGGGCGCTGAAGCTTTCTTT,CASSYVGAEAFF
-,-,TRBV10-3,TRBJ2-3,TGTGCCATCAGTGATGACTACATCAAGTCATCGTATTTT,CAISDDYIKSSYF
-,-,TRBV7-8,TRBJ2-7,TGTGCCAGCAGCTTTCACGGAACCTACGAGCAGTACTTC,CASSFHGTYEQYF
-,-,TRBV11-2,TRBJ2-3,TGTGCCAGCAGCTTAGCCCCCACCTTGGAATATACGCAGTATTTT,CASSLAPTLEYTQYF
-,-,TRBV4-1,TRBJ2-1,TGCGCCAGCAGCCAAGGTCCTTCCTACAATGAGCAGTTCTTC,CASSQGPSYNEQFF
TRBD2,-,TRBV29-1,TRBJ2-7,TGCAGCGTTGACGGACTCAGCGGGATTTACGAGCAGTACTTC,CSVDGLSGIYEQYF
-,-,TRBV4-1,TRBJ2-1,TGCGCCAGCAGCCAAGACCTACGAGGCAATGAGCAGTTCTTC,CASSQDLRGNEQFF
-,-,TRBV6-5,TRBJ2-7,TGTGCCAGCAGTGGCTGGGACCGCTACGAGCAGTACTTC,CASSGWDRYEQYF
-,once,TRBV15,TRBJ2-7,TGTGCCACCAGCAGAGATCGACAGCTCTACGAGCAGTACTTC,CATSRDRQLYEQYF
TRBD1,-,TRBV5-6,TRBJ1-5,TGTGCCAGCAGCTTGCAGGGGGGGCAGCCCCAGCATTTT,CASSLQGGQPQHF
-,-,TRBV7-6,TRBJ2-7,TGTGCCAGCAGCTCGTACCGGGGCATCGCCCTGGAGCAGTACTTC,CASSSYRGIALEQYF
TRBD2,-,TRBV10-3,TRBJ2-1,TGTGCCATCCTAGCGGGGGTAACGAGCTCCTACAATGAGCAGTTCTTC,CAILAGVTSSYNEQFF
-,-,TRBV29-1,TRBJ2-7,TGCAGCGTTGATTCCGGGGACGCGGTGGGGGAGCAGTACTTC,CSVDSGDAVGEQYF
-,-,TRBV7-8,TRBJ1-1,TGTGCCAGCAGCTTAGCGTGGGACCGTTATATGAACACTGAAGCTTTCTTT,CASSLAWDRYMNTEAFF